The next 8 T cell receptor beta chains were all read from a single sample in a study of cytomegalovirus exposure and HLA in healthy donors. Assay used: immunoSEQ multiplex PCR; TCRdb lists only in-frame clones, some missing. Among approximately 180,000 clones, 80% to 90% were seen once, and the ten largest hold 1.4%. Sequenced material: PBMCs. Receptors were obtained from a woman aged 25 to 39 in good health and CMV-seronegative.

V usage is TRBV5-4 and J usage is TRBJ2-3; 7 bases fit TRBD1. Germline V gene sequence: CDR1 SGHNT, CDR2 YYREEE (reference sequence). The CDR3 is 17 amino acids. With V trimmed by 5 bases and J by 0 bases, 12 bases remained unmatched. The CDR3, as DNA: TGTGCCAGCAGTATTACGGGACAGACCTTAAGCACAGATACGCAGTATTTT. Protein: CASSITGQTLSTDTQYF.

V is TRBV6-1 and J is TRBJ1-6; unclear D gene. This CDR3 comprises 12 residues. Trimming cost V 4 bases and J 13 bases, with 11 bases left between them. The germline gives CDR1 MNHNS, CDR2 SASEGT. CDR3: CASSGLFIPLHF. As DNA, the CDR3 is TGTGCCAGCAGTGGTCTCTTTATCCCCCTCCACTTT.

The chain employs TRBV27 and TRBJ1-2; possible D gene TRBD1, 6 bases. V was shortened by 2 bases and J by 4 bases, with 11 bases between the two germline ends. Germline assignment: CDR1 MNHEY and CDR2 SMNVEV (reference sequence). The CDR3 consists of 14 residues. The CDR3 spells CASSLAGGVYGYTF. The CDR3 nucleotides read TGTGCCAGCAGTTTAGCGGGGGGCGTCTATGGCTACACCTTC.

V is TRBV9 and J is TRBJ1-6; weak D call: TRBD1 (5 bases). The V gene's germline CDR1 is SGDLS and CDR2 YYNGEE. The CDR3 has 13 residues. Trimming left V 5 bases short and J 7 bases short, with 10 bases between. The CDR3, as DNA: TGTGCCAGCAGAAGGGGCGAAAATTCACCCCTCCACTTT. Encoded protein: CASRRGENSPLHF.

The chain joins TRBV6-6 to TRBJ1-1; 8 nucleotides align to TRBD1. Germline lookup yields CDR1 MNHNY and CDR2 SVGAGI (reference sequence). Losses at the gene ends were 7 bases for V and 4 bases for J; bases not matched to a gene: 5. The CDR3 has 13 amino acids. The CDR3 sequence is CASNSGGITEAFF. The CDR3 DNA reads as TGTGCCAGCAATTCAGGGGGCATCACTGAAGCTTTCTTT.

The J gene is TRBJ2-7, the V gene TRBV25-1; 10 nucleotides match TRBD2. Germline-derived CDR1 and CDR2 are MGHDK and SYGVNS. With 8 bases clipped from V and 0 bases from J, the junction kept 7 bases outside the gene matches. The CDR3 runs to 15 residues. The CDR3 region is CASSIAGGGSYEQYF. The DNA of the CDR3 is TGTGCCAGCTCAATAGCGGGGGGAGGCTCCTACGAGCAGTACTTC.

V and J are TRBV5-5 and TRBJ1-5; D not certain. Trimming removed 9 bases at V and 0 bases at J, with 10 bases between. Germline CDR1 and CDR2: SGHKS and YYEKEE (reference sequence). The CDR3 runs 13 residues. The CDR3 sequence: CATFAYSNQPQHF. CDR3 nucleotide sequence: TGTGCCACCTTCGCCTATAGCAATCAGCCCCAGCATTTT.

The J gene is TRBJ1-1, the V gene TRBV12-5; D uncertain. Germline values: CDR1 LGHNT, CDR2 FRNRAP. V gave up 3 bases and J gave up 5 bases, with 10 bases separating them. CDR3 length: 13 amino acids. The CDR3: CASGLSKPTEAFF. The CDR3 DNA is TGTGCTAGTGGTTTAAGCAAGCCAACTGAAGCTTTCTTT.